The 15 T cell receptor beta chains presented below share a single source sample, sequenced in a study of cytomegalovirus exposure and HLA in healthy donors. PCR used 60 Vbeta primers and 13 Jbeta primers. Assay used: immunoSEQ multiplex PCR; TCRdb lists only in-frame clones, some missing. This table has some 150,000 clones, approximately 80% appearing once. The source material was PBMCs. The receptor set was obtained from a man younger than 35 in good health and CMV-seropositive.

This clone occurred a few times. The CDR3 loop is CASTSGSTLQETQYF. CDR3 in DNA: TGTGCCAGCACCTCGGGATCAACTCTCCAAGAGACCCAGTACTTC. This chain links TRBV9 with TRBJ2-5, with D possibly being TRBD2 (5 bases). Trimming left V 6 bases short and J 1 base short, with 16 bases between. The CDR3 totals 15 residues. Germline V lookup: CDR1 SGDLS, CDR2 YYNGEE.

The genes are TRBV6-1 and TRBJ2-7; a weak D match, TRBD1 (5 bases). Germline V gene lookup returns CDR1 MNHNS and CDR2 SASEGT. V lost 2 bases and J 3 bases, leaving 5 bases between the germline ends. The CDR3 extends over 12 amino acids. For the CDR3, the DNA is TGTGCCAGCAGTGAAAGGGGCTACGAGCAGTACTTC. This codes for CASSERGYEQYF.

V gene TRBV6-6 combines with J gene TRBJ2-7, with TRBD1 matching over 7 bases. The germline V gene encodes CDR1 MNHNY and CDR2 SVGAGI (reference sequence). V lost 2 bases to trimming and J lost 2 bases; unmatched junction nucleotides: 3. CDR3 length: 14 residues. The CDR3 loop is CASSYVQGPYEQYF. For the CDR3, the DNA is TGTGCCAGCAGTTACGTACAGGGGCCCTACGAGCAGTACTTC.

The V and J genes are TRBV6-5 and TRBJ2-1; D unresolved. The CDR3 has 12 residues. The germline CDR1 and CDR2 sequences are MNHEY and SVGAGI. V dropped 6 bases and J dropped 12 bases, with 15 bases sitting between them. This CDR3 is CASSITSLGQFF. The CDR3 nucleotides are TGTGCCAGCAGCATAACATCCCTAGGGCAGTTCTTC.

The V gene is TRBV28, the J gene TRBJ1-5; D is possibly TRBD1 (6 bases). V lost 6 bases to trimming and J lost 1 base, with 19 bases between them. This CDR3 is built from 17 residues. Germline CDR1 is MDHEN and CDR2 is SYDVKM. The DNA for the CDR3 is TGTGCCAGCAGAGTACAGGGTTGGGGGATAAGCAATCAGCCCCAGCATTTT. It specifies CASRVQGWGISNQPQHF.

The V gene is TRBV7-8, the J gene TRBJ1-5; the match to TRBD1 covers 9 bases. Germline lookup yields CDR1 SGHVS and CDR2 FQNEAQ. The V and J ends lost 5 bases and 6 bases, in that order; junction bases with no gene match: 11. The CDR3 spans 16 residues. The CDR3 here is CASSPLGQGVFQPQHF. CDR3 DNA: TGTGCCAGCAGCCCGTTGGGACAGGGTGTTTTTCAGCCCCAGCATTTT. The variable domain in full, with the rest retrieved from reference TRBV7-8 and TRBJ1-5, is GAGVSQSPRYKVAKRGQDVALRCDPISGHVSLFWYQQALGQGPEFLTYFQNEAQLDKSGLPSDRFFAERPEGSVSTLKIQRTQQEDSAVYLCASSPLGQGVFQPQHFGDGTRLSIL.

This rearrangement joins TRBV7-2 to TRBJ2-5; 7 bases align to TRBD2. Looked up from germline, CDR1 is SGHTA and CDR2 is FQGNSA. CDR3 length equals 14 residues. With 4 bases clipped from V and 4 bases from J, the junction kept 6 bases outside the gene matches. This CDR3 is CASSSIAGVETQYF. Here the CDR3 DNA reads TGTGCCAGCAGCTCGATAGCGGGTGTAGAGACCCAGTACTTC. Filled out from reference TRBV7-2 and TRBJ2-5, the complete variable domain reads GAGVSQSPSNKVTEKGKDVELRCDPISGHTALYWYRQSLGQGLEFLIYFQGNSAPDKSGLPSDRFSAERTGGSVSTLTIQRTQQEDSAVYLCASSSIAGVETQYFGPGTRLLVL.

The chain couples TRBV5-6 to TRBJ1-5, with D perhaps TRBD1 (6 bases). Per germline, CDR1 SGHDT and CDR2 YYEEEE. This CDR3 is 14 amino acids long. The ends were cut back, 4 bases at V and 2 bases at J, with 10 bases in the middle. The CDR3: CASSDAGGNQPQHF. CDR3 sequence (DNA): TGTGCCAGCAGCGACGCAGGGGGCAATCAGCCCCAGCATTTT.

The CDR3 loop is CASSVTSGGGYNEQFF. The DNA for the CDR3 is TGTGCCAGCAGCGTTACTAGCGGGGGGGGCTACAATGAGCAGTTCTTC. The genes are TRBV7-8 and TRBJ2-1; 13 nucleotides agree with TRBD2. J lost 3 bases, V lost 5 bases, and 4 bases had no gene match. The CDR3 contains 16 residues. Germline CDR1 SGHVS, CDR2 FQNEAQ.

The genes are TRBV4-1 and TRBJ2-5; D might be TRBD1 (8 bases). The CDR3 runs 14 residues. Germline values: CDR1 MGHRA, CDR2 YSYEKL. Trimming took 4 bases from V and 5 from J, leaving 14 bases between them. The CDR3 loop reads CASSPNRGGETQYF. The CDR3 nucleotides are TGCGCCAGCAGCCCGAACAGGGGGGGGGAGACCCAGTACTTC.

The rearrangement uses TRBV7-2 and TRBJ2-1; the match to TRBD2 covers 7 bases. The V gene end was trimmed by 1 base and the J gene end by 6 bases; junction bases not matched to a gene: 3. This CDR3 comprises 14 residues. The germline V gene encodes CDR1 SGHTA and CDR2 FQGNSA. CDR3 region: CASSLERGSNEQFF. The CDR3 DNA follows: TGTGCCAGCAGCTTAGAGCGGGGTTCCAATGAGCAGTTCTTC.

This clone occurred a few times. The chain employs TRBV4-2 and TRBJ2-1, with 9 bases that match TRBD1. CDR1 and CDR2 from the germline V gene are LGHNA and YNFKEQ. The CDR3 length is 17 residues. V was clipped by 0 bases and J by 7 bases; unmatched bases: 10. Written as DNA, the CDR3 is TGTGCCAGCAGCCAAGAGACAGGGACAGGGAGGTGGAATGAGCAGTTCTTC. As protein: CASSQETGTGRWNEQFF.

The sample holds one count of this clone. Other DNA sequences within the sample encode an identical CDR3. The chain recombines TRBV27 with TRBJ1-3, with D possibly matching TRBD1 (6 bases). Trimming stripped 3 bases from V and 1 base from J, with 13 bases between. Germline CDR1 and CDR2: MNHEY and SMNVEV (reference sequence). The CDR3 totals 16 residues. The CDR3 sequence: CASSLTGIISGNTIYF. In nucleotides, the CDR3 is TGTGCCAGCAGTTTGACAGGCATCATTTCTGGAAACACCATATATTTT.

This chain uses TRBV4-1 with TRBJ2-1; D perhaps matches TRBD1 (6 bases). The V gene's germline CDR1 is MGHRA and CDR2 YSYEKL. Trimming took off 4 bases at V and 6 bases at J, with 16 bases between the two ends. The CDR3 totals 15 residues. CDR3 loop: CASSLQGGSGNEQFF. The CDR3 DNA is TGCGCCAGCAGCCTACAGGGCGGATCAGGCAATGAGCAGTTCTTC.

The CDR3 loop reads CASSQDMVRTEAFF. In DNA, the CDR3 is TGTGCCAGCAGCCAAGACATGGTTCGGACTGAAGCTTTCTTT. V and J are TRBV4-2 and TRBJ1-1; D uncertain. Germline lookup yields CDR1 LGHNA and CDR2 YNFKEQ. V lost 0 bases, J lost 5 bases, and 10 bases lay in between. This CDR3 spans 14 amino acids.